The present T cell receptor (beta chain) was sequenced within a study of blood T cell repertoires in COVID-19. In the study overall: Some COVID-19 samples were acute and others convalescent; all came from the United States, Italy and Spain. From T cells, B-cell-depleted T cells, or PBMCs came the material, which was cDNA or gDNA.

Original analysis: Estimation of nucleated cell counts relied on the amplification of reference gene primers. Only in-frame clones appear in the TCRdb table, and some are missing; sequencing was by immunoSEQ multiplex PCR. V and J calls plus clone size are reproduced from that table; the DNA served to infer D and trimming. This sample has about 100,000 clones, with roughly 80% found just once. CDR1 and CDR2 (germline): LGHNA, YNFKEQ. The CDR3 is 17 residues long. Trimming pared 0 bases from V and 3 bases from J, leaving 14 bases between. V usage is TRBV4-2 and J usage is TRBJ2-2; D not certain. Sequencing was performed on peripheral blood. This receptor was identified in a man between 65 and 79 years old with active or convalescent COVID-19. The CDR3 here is CASSQDFGFPDTGELFF. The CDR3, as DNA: TGTGCCAGCAGCCAAGATTTCGGGTTCCCCGACACCGGGGAGCTGTTTTTT.